This TCR beta chain was found in a study of prognosis after radiotherapy for stage I lung cancer. Study-level background: Patient ages ran from about 53 to 95, with a median of approximately 73 years, and the group had around twelve men and about 6 women. No patient received concurrent therapy with stereotactic body radiotherapy.

Using two-round multiplex PCR, the authors amplified TCR beta CDR3 from genomic DNA. Individual primers that were specific to each TRBV and TRBJ gene served in first-round PCR. A single record per CDR3 protein comes from TCRdb applying MiXCR to the multiplex PCR reads. The table has about 16,000 distinct CDR3 sequences, under 55% seen once. This clonotype was counted many times. Its antigen remains unknown. General study results and limits: Once stereotactic body radiation therapy had been given, unique TCR clone counts fell, with a median of around 10,000 versus 6,900.

CDR3 length: 14 amino acids. With 0 bases removed from V and 4 bases from J, the gap between germline ends came to 10 bases. Germline V CDR1 and CDR2: SGDLS, YYNGEE. This rearrangement joins TRBV9 to TRBJ1-1; unclear D gene. This clonotype was obtained from a donor over 45 with non-small cell lung cancer. This material consisted of PBMCs, taken before or after stereotactic body radiation therapy (not recorded which). The CDR3 bases are TGTGCCAGCAGCGTAGAAGCAGTAGGCACTGAAGCTTTCTTT. Its translation: CASSVEAVGTEAFF.